This is a list of T cell receptor beta chains from one sample in a study of cytomegalovirus exposure and HLA in healthy donors. Generated by immunoSEQ multiplex PCR, the TCRdb table keeps only in-frame clones and is missing some. The table records some 170,000 clones, roughly nine tenths of them present only once. Sequencing used PBMCs. The receptors come from a man aged 25 to 40 in good health and CMV-seropositive. CDR3s include the opening cysteine and the closing phenylalanine or tryptophan. D genes are given only for firm matches. Expanded clones get a size class; other rows say once, few or many, or leave the size out.

v_call	j_call	clone_size	d_call	cdr3_nt	cdr3_aa
TRBV14	TRBJ1-1	.	.	TGTGCCAGCAGCTCATTAGGGATGAACACTGAAGCTTTCTTT	CASSSLGMNTEAFF
TRBV19	TRBJ2-5	.	.	TGTGCCAGTAGTGATCGGGGGCGAGGAGAGACCCAGTACTTC	CASSDRGRGETQYF
TRBV5-4	TRBJ2-7	.	TRBD2	TGTGCCAGCAGTCAAGCGGGGGGGGACGAGCAGTACTTC	CASSQAGGDEQYF
TRBV5-1	TRBJ1-1	.	.	TGCGCCAGCAGCCGCTCACAGGGGAACACTGAAGCTTTCTTT	CASSRSQGNTEAFF
TRBV7-2	TRBJ2-3	.	.	TGTGCCAGCAGCCCCCGTGTTGTCGGGATGGGGCCAGATACGCAGTATTTT	CASSPRVVGMGPDTQYF
TRBV19	TRBJ2-7	once	TRBD1	TGTGCCAGTAGCCACAACAGGGGATTGGCCTACGAGCAGTACTTC	CASSHNRGLAYEQYF
TRBV30	TRBJ2-5	.	.	TGTGCCTGGGATCCGCGAGGTCCCCTTGCGACCCAGTACTTC	CAWDPRGPLATQYF
TRBV5-4	TRBJ2-3	.	TRBD2	TGTGCCAGCAGCTTGGGACTAGCGGGAGCTTCGGATACGCAGTATTTT	CASSLGLAGASDTQYF
TRBV7-9	TRBJ2-7	once	TRBD1	TGTGCCAGCAGCTACCCCGGGACAGAGTACGAGCAGTACTTC	CASSYPGTEYEQYF
TRBV6-5	TRBJ1-5	few	TRBD1	TGTGCCAGCTCAAGGGGGGACAGCTTCAATCAGCCCCAGCATTTT	CASSRGDSFNQPQHF
TRBV6-5	TRBJ2-2	.	TRBD1	TGTGCCAGCAGTTACCGTAGTCAGGGGGCCGGGGAGCTGTTTTTT	CASSYRSQGAGELFF
TRBV5-6	TRBJ1-5	.	.	TGTGCCAGCAGCTATAACCCGACTGGACAGCCCCAGCATTTT	CASSYNPTGQPQHF
TRBV20-1	TRBJ2-1	.	.	TGCAGTGCTAGGGGCCACAATGAGCAGTTCTTC	CSARGHNEQFF
TRBV27	TRBJ2-1	.	TRBD2	TGTGCCAGCAGCTCCGGGACTAGCGGCTACAATGAGCAGTTCTTC	CASSSGTSGYNEQFF
TRBV7-7	TRBJ1-4	few	TRBD1	TGTGCCAGCAGCGCTACAGGGGACGAAAAACTGTTTTTT	CASSATGDEKLFF
TRBV5-6	TRBJ1-1	.	.	TGTGCCAGCAGCTTGAGAGACTCCTCGAACACTGAAGCTTTCTTT	CASSLRDSSNTEAFF